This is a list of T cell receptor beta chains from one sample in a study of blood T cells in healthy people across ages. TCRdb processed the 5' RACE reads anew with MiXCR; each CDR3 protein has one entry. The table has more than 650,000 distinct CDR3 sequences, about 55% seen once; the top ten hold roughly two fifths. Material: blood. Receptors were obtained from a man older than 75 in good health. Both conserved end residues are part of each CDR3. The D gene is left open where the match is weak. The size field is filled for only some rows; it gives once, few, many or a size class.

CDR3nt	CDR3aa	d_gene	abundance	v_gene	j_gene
TGTGCCGGCAGCCAAGACTCCTACGCGTATTTT	CAGSQDSYAYF	-	-	TRBV4-2	TRBJ2-3
TGTGCCAGCAGCCGTCGTCTGGCGGGGGATAAAGAGACCCAGTACTTC	CASSRRLAGDKETQYF	TRBD2	-	TRBV3-1	TRBJ2-5
TGCGCCAGCAGCCCCCAGATAGGGGCGCCGACAGATACGCAGTATTTT	CASSPQIGAPTDTQYF	-	-	TRBV4-1	TRBJ2-3
TGCGCCAGCAGCCAAGATGGTCGGCAGGGCGGAGGCGGGAACGTCGAGCAGTACTTC	CASSQDGRQGGGGNVEQYF	-	-	TRBV4-1	TRBJ2-7
TGTGCCAGCAGCTTCAGGGGGATGAATGAAAAACTGTTTTTT	CASSFRGMNEKLFF	TRBD1	few	TRBV7-2	TRBJ1-4
TGTGCCAGCAGCTTTTCGGGAGGGCCCAAAAACATTCAGTACTTC	CASSFSGGPKNIQYF	TRBD2	-	TRBV11-1	TRBJ2-4
TGTGCCAGCAGCTTGGGGGACAGGGCTACCGGCTACACCTTC	CASSLGDRATGYTF	TRBD1	-	TRBV5-6	TRBJ1-2
TGTGCCAGCACCCCCGGGACAGTTTCCTACGAGCAGTACTTC	CASTPGTVSYEQYF	TRBD1	-	TRBV28	TRBJ2-7
TGTGCCAGCAGAGAAAAGGAGCCCTACGAGCAGTACTTC	CASREKEPYEQYF	-	-	TRBV6-6	TRBJ2-7
TGCAGCGTTGAAGAAGGGGGGTCCAAAAACATTCAGTACTTC	CSVEEGGSKNIQYF	-	-	TRBV29-1	TRBJ2-4
TGTGCCAGCAGCAAAGCGCGGTTATCCGCCTGCGAGCAGTACTTC	CASSKARLSACEQYF	-	few	TRBV21-1	TRBJ2-7
TGTGCCAGCAGCCCTGGAGCGGGAAGAACAGATACGCAGTATTTT	CASSPGAGRTDTQYF	TRBD2	-	TRBV12-3/TRBV12-4	TRBJ2-3
TGTGCCAGTACGAAAGTGGTAAACACTGAAGCTTTCTTT	CASTKVVNTEAFF	-	-	TRBV6-2/TRBV6-3	TRBJ1-1
TGCGCCAGCAGCATTGGACAGGGGGAAGATGGCTACACCTTC	CASSIGQGEDGYTF	TRBD1	few	TRBV5-1	TRBJ1-2
TGCAGTGCTAGGGGACTAGCGGGAGTACCACTCAATGAGCAGTTCTTC	CSARGLAGVPLNEQFF	TRBD2	-	TRBV20-1	TRBJ2-1
TGTGCCATCAGTGACGGGGGAGAGACCCAGTACTTC	CAISDGGETQYF	-	-	TRBV10-3	TRBJ2-5
TGTGCCAGCAGTTCGCACAGGGGAACCTATGGCTACACCTTC	CASSSHRGTYGYTF	TRBD1	-	TRBV12-3/TRBV12-4	TRBJ1-2
TGTGCCACCAGTGATGCCGCGGAGCACAGATACGCGTATTTT	CATSDAAEHRYAYF	-	few	TRBV24-1	TRBJ2-3